What follows are 11 T cell receptor beta chains derived from one specimen sequenced in a study of human T cells and chemical hapten exposure. TCRdb analysed the RACE reads with MiXCR anew, one entry per CDR3 protein. The sample records 190,000 or so distinct CDR3 sequences, about 25% being singletons. Time point noted: patch test 3, about 24 weeks after DPC sensitization. The treatment here: therapeutic diphenylcyclopropenone sensitization with weekly scalp DPC. Sequenced here: whole blood, sampled in connection with sensitization to the hapten diphenylcyclopropenone (DPC). The receptors were gathered from a woman in her 40s with alopecia areata. Some clones in this sample may be carry-over from other donors' samples.

The chain uses TRBV29-1 and TRBJ2-7, with D hard to call. The V end lost 4 bases, the J end lost 3 bases, and 7 bases lay between the germline ends. The CDR3 covers 11 residues. CDR1 SQVTM and CDR2 ANQGSEA come from the germline V gene. The CDR3 nucleotides read TGCAGCGTTGGAACAAACTACGAGCAGTACTTC. Protein sequence: CSVGTNYEQYF.

This clonotype was detected a few times. V is TRBV29-1 and J is TRBJ2-5, with D perhaps TRBD1 or TRBD2 (5 bases each). V gave up 4 bases and J gave up 4 bases, with 13 bases separating them. Germline V CDR1 and CDR2: SQVTM, ANQGSEA. There are 13 residues in the CDR3. The CDR3 spells CSVGSGGGETQYF. CDR3 nucleotides: TGCAGCGTTGGGTCAGGTGGGGGAGAGACCCAGTACTTC.

The chain joins TRBV3-1 to TRBJ2-7; D is undetermined. Germline values: CDR1 LGHDT, CDR2 YNNKEL (reference sequence). Trimming removed 3 bases at V and 7 bases at J, with 10 bases between. The CDR3 loop spans 12 amino acids. CDR3: CASSQTQREQYF. In nucleotides, the CDR3 is TGTGCCAGCAGCCAGACCCAACGTGAGCAGTACTTC.

This chain uses TRBV18 with TRBJ1-4, with TRBD1 matching 7 bases. There are 15 residues in the CDR3. V shed 6 bases and J 6 bases; nucleotides not matched to a gene: 10. Germline V gene data show CDR1 as KGHSH and CDR2 as LQKENI. CDR3 protein: CASSPKGTGDEKLFF. As DNA, the CDR3 is TGTGCCAGCTCGCCGAAGGGAACAGGGGATGAAAAACTGTTTTTT.

This rearrangement joins TRBV4-2 to TRBJ2-7; 12 nucleotides align to TRBD2. CDR1 LGHNA and CDR2 YNFKEQ come from the germline V gene. The CDR3 length is 17 residues. Trimming removed 5 bases from V and 1 base from J; junction bases left unmatched: 9. CDR3 sequence (DNA): TGTGCCAGCAGCTCCACCGCTAGCGGGAGGGGGTCCTACGAGCAGTACTTC. Translating gives CASSSTASGRGSYEQYF.

This clonotype was counted between two and nine times. V is TRBV10-3 and J is TRBJ1-3; 7 nucleotides align to TRBD1. The ends lost 0 bases at V and 0 bases at J; junction bases unmatched: 5. There are 17 residues in the CDR3. The germline V gene has CDR1 ENHRY and CDR2 SYGVKD. The CDR3 DNA reads as TGTGCCATCAGTGAGTCGGCGGGACAGACCTCTGGAAACACCATATATTTT. It codes for CAISESAGQTSGNTIYF.

With regard to this clonotype: The junction departs from germline at one end; a sequencing error may be responsible. CDR3 region: CVSSPRLGEQFF. The CDR3 DNA reads TGTGTCAGCAGCCCCCGATTGGGTGAGCAGTTCTTC. V and J are TRBV4-2 and TRBJ2-1, with D unclear. The germline V gene has CDR1 LGHNA and CDR2 YNFKEQ. The CDR3 is 12 amino acids.

This rearrangement joins TRBV7-2 to TRBJ1-1; D unclear. This CDR3 has 12 amino acids. Germline-derived CDR1 and CDR2 are SGHTA and FQGNSA. V lost 3 bases, J lost 9 bases, and 11 bases lay in between. CDR3 bases: TGTGCCAGCAGCTTTCCCAGTTCAAAAGCTTTCTTT. Translating it yields CASSFPSSKAFF.

The chain combines TRBV20-1 with TRBJ2-3; unclear D gene. The germline V gene encodes CDR1 DFQATT and CDR2 SNEGSKA (reference sequence). This CDR3 is 12 amino acids long. The V end lost 1 base, the J end lost 9 bases, and 11 bases lay between the germline ends. This chain's CDR3 is CSARGSGSTQYF. The CDR3 DNA is TGCAGTGCTAGAGGATCTGGGTCGACGCAGTATTTT.

The chain is built from TRBV6-2 or TRBV6-3 and TRBJ2-7; 8 bases fit TRBD1. CDR3 length: 15 amino acids. Germline V gene data show CDR1 as MNHEY and CDR2 as SVGEGT. With 7 bases clipped from V and 6 bases from J, the junction kept 14 bases outside the gene matches. CDR3 DNA sequence: TGTGCCAGCACTCTAACCTGGGACAGGCCGGGCGAGCAGTACTTC. Residues: CASTLTWDRPGEQYF.

This clonotype was recorded only once. The chain uses TRBV5-1 and TRBJ1-2; TRBD1 agrees at 10 bases. The CDR3 is 17 residues long. Germline CDR1 is SGHRS and CDR2 is YFSETQ. The V segment lost 0 bases and the J segment 5 bases; nucleotides outside the gene matches: 10. The CDR3 DNA reads as TGCGCCAGCAGCTTGGCCCGGCCAAAGGGACAGGGGTATGGCTACACCTTC. Its protein is CASSLARPKGQGYGYTF. The complete variable domain, with remaining parts taken from reference TRBV5-1 and TRBJ1-2, reads KAGVTQTPRYLIKTRGQQVTLSCSPISGHRSVSWYQQTPGQGLQFLFEYFSETQRNKGNFPGRFSGRQFSNSRSEMNVSTLELGDSALYLCASSLARPKGQGYGYTFGSGTRLTVV.